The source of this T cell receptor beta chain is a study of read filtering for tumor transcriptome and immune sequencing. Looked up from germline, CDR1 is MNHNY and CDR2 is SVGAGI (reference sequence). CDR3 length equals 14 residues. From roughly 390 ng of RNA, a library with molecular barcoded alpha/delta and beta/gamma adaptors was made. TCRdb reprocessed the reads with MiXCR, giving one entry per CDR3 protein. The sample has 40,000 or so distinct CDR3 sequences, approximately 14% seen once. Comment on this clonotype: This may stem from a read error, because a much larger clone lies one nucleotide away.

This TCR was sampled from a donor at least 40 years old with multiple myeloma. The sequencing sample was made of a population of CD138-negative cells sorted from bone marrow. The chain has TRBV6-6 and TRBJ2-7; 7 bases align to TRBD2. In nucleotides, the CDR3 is TGTGTCAGCAGTTATGCGGGGGACTCCTACGAGCAGTACTTC. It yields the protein CVSSYAGDSYEQYF.